The rows below give T cell receptor beta chains drawn from one sample of a study of blood T cell repertoires in COVID-19. Assay: immunoSEQ multiplex PCR; the TCRdb copy retains only in-frame clones and omits some. Of hundreds of thousands of clones in the sample, roughly nine tenths were seen once. Sequenced input: PBMCs or T cells enriched from blood (not recorded which). These TCRs come from a man under 40 who had recovered from COVID-19. The CDR3 runs from the conserved cysteine through the conserved F or W. The D gene is left open where the match is weak. Size values are once, few and many counts, or a class for expanded clones, and some rows have none.

TRBJ1-5 | TRBD1 | TRBV6-5 | - | CASKTGGSHQPQHF | TGTGCCAGCAAAACAGGGGGTAGTCATCAGCCCCAGCATTTT
TRBJ2-5 | TRBD2 | TRBV3-1/TRBV3-2 | - | CASSRDYPRVPQYF | TGTGCCAGCAGCCGGGACTACCCAAGAGTGCCCCAGTACTTC
TRBJ2-7 | TRBD1 | TRBV28 | - | CASDTGTASYEQYF | TGTGCCAGCGATACGGGGACAGCTTCCTACGAGCAGTACTTC
TRBJ1-2 | - | TRBV3-1/TRBV3-2 | - | CASSRGSARGYGYTF | TGTGCCAGCAGCCGGGGCAGCGCGCGAGGCTATGGCTACACCTTC
TRBJ2-7 | TRBD2 | TRBV3-1/TRBV3-2 | once | CASSQDHRGLAGVFNYEQYF | TGTGCCAGCAGCCAAGACCATCGAGGACTAGCGGGCGTCTTTAACTACGAGCAGTACTTC
TRBJ1-5 | - | TRBV28 | - | CASSLVSGRGNSNQPQHF | TGTGCCAGCAGTTTGGTCTCCGGCAGGGGAAATAGCAATCAGCCCCAGCATTTT
TRBJ1-6 | - | TRBV30 | - | CAWSVGAGSSPLHF | TGTGCCTGGAGTGTAGGAGCAGGGTCATCACCCCTCCACTTT
TRBJ2-3 | - | TRBV5-4 | - | CASSPSPGSTDTQYF | TGTGCCAGCAGCCCTAGCCCCGGGTCTACGGATACGCAGTATTTT
TRBJ1-1 | - | TRBV11-2 | - | CASSPNYGGGSEAFF | TGTGCCAGCAGTCCGAATTATGGGGGAGGGTCTGAAGCTTTCTTT
TRBJ2-7 | - | TRBV7-9 | - | CASSLSYQGSYEQYF | TGTGCCAGCAGCTTAAGTTACCAGGGCAGCTACGAGCAGTACTTC
TRBJ2-7 | - | TRBV3-1/TRBV3-2 | - | CASSPSHLGAYEQYF | TGTGCCAGCAGCCCGAGCCATTTAGGAGCCTACGAGCAGTACTTC
TRBJ1-1 | TRBD1 | TRBV28 | - | CASEGTGVVNTEAFF | TGTGCCAGCGAGGGGACAGGGGTTGTGAACACTGAAGCTTTCTTT
TRBJ1-1 | - | TRBV28 | - | CASSLVIGVTEAFF | TGTGCCAGCAGTTTGGTAATAGGGGTCACTGAAGCTTTCTTT
TRBJ1-2 | - | TRBV12-3/TRBV12-4 | once | CASSPPPRNGYTF | TGTGCCAGCAGCCCTCCCCCGCGAAATGGCTACACCTTC
TRBJ2-3 | - | TRBV5-1 | once | CASSFSGRNTDTQYF | TGCGCCAGCAGCTTTAGCGGCCGGAACACAGATACGCAGTATTTT
TRBJ1-2 | TRBD1 | TRBV9 | once | CASSSNEGASGYTF | TGTGCCAGCAGCTCTAATGAGGGGGCCTCGGGCTACACCTTC
TRBJ2-1 | TRBD2 | TRBV7-2 | - | CASSQASGRGNEQFF | TGTGCCAGCAGCCAAGCTAGCGGGAGGGGTAATGAGCAGTTCTTC
TRBJ1-5 | - | TRBV2 | - | CASRSHGGSNQPQHF | TGTGCCAGCAGGTCTCACGGGGGTAGCAATCAGCCCCAGCATTTT
TRBJ1-1 | - | TRBV19 | - | CATQTGPLKNTEAFF | TGTGCCACACAAACGGGTCCGCTCAAGAACACTGAAGCTTTCTTT
TRBJ2-7 | TRBD2 | TRBV30 | - | CAWNGLASTYEQYF | TGTGCCTGGAATGGACTAGCGTCTACCTACGAGCAGTACTTC
TRBJ1-4 | - | TRBV30 | - | CAWSVSGSTNEKLFF | TGTGCCTGGAGTGTATCAGGGTCAACTAATGAAAAACTGTTTTTT
TRBJ2-1 | TRBD2 | TRBV7-9 | - | CASSLVSGRGYEQFF | TGTGCCAGCAGCTTAGTGAGCGGGAGGGGTTATGAGCAGTTCTTC
TRBJ2-1 | - | TRBV28 | - | CASSLMSYGQFF | TGTGCCAGCAGCTTAATGTCTTACGGGCAGTTCTTC
TRBJ2-3 | TRBD2 | TRBV7-9 | - | CASSTGTSGITDTQYF | TGTGCCAGCAGTACCGGGACTAGCGGGATCACAGATACGCAGTATTTT
TRBJ1-1 | - | TRBV7-9 | - | CASSRLGNTEAFF | TGTGCCAGCAGCCGACTAGGGAACACTGAAGCTTTCTTT
TRBJ1-4 | - | TRBV9 | - | CASSGLQGTNEKLFF | TGTGCCAGCAGCGGCTTACAGGGAACTAATGAAAAACTGTTTTTT
TRBJ2-7 | TRBD2 | TRBV19 | - | CASSMGREEGYEQYF | TGTGCCAGTAGTATGGGACGGGAGGAAGGATACGAGCAGTACTTC
TRBJ1-3 | - | TRBV7-9 | - | CASSHQSGNTIYF | TGTGCCAGCAGCCACCAGTCGGGAAACACCATATATTTT
TRBJ2-1 | TRBD2 | TRBV7-9 | - | CASSLGRTSGRGNEQFF | TGTGCCAGCAGCCTTGGGCGGACTAGCGGGAGAGGCAATGAGCAGTTCTTC
TRBJ1-5 | - | TRBV30 | - | CAWRPAGRSSNQPQHF | TGTGCCTGGAGGCCAGCGGGGCGTTCGTCCAATCAGCCCCAGCATTTT
TRBJ1-1 | - | TRBV18 | - | CASSLQTAGNTEAFF | TGTGCCAGCTCACTACAGACAGCCGGGAACACTGAAGCTTTCTTT
TRBJ2-7 | - | TRBV5-1 | - | CASTHQTGGGSYEQYF | TGCGCCAGCACTCACCAGACAGGCGGCGGGTCCTACGAGCAGTACTTC
TRBJ2-7 | - | TRBV5-1 | - | CASSLAAASFF | TGCGCCAGCAGCTTGGCAGCTGCTAGCTTCTTC
TRBJ2-3 | - | TRBV5-1 | - | CASSSGVGGSVADTQYF | TGCGCCAGCAGCTCCGGGGTAGGTGGGAGTGTTGCAGATACGCAGTATTTT
TRBJ2-1 | TRBD1 | TRBV20-1 | - | CSAPNGQGKFF | TGCAGTGCGCCAAACGGACAGGGAAAGTTCTTC
TRBJ1-1 | TRBD1 | TRBV5-1 | few | CASSSTGQGYEAFF | TGCGCCAGCAGCTCAACGGGACAGGGCTACGAAGCTTTCTTT
TRBJ2-5 | TRBD2 | TRBV19 | - | CASSIREGETQYF | TGTGCCAGTAGTATTAGGGAGGGGGAGACCCAGTACTTC
TRBJ2-3 | TRBD2 | TRBV29-1 | once | CSVEVIAGGDTQYF | TGCAGCGTTGAAGTAATAGCGGGAGGAGATACGCAGTATTTT
TRBJ1-5 | - | TRBV5-8 | - | CASSSPSGYQPQHF | TGTGCCAGCAGCTCCCCGAGCGGGTATCAGCCCCAGCATTTT
TRBJ2-1 | - | TRBV6-5 | - | CASSYNPGDNEQFF | TGTGCCAGCAGTTACAATCCGGGGGACAATGAGCAGTTCTTC
TRBJ1-3 | TRBD1 | TRBV19 | - | CASSTDRTGKGNTIYF | TGTGCCAGTAGTACGGATCGGACAGGGAAAGGAAACACCATATATTTT
TRBJ1-1 | TRBD1 | TRBV28 | once | CASSLVGDRGRTEAFF | TGTGCCAGCAGTTTAGTAGGGGACAGGGGGCGTACTGAAGCTTTCTTT
TRBJ2-3 | TRBD2 | TRBV6-5 | once | CASRREGATDTQYF | TGTGCCAGCAGGCGGGAGGGGGCCACAGATACGCAGTATTTT
TRBJ1-6 | TRBD1 | TRBV28 | once | CASSTSGTGGSSPLHF | TGTGCCAGCAGTACATCCGGGACAGGGGGCTCTTCACCCCTCCACTTT
TRBJ2-2 | TRBD1 | TRBV5-1 | - | CASSLTGARDTGELFF | TGCGCCAGCAGCTTAACAGGGGCTAGGGACACCGGGGAGCTGTTTTTT
TRBJ2-5 | TRBD2 | TRBV5-1 | - | CASSLTSGSMETQYF | TGCGCCAGCAGCTTGACTAGCGGGAGTATGGAGACCCAGTACTTC
TRBJ2-5 | TRBD1 | TRBV5-6 | - | CASSLPGQYQETQYF | TGTGCCAGCAGCTTGCCGGGACAGTACCAAGAGACCCAGTACTTC
TRBJ2-7 | TRBD1 | TRBV6-5 | - | CAVARDRASYEQYF | TGTGCCGTCGCCCGGGACAGGGCCTCCTACGAGCAGTACTTC
TRBJ1-6 | - | TRBV27 | - | CASSPSAGGLNSPLHF | TGTGCCAGCAGTCCATCGGCCGGGGGATTGAATTCACCCCTCCACTTT
TRBJ1-5 | TRBD1 | TRBV24-1 | - | CATSFGTGNQPQHF | TGTGCCACCAGTTTCGGGACAGGGAATCAGCCCCAGCATTTT
TRBJ2-3 | - | TRBV7-9 | - | CASSPPAEGQYF | TGTGCCAGCAGCCCCCCCGCGGAGGGGCAGTATTTT